The 17 T cell receptor beta chains reported below all come from one sample, sequenced in a study of vaccination and CD4 T cells after COVID-19. Stated treatment: roughly 11-day PBMC culture with coronavirus spike peptide pools or control peptides (ViraFEST assay). For these receptors, no antigen is known. With the Oncomine TCR Beta short-read assay, DNA from cultured CD4+ T cells was sequenced. Via MiXCR, TCRdb re-called the PCR reads, giving one row per CDR3 protein. The sample has roughly 12,000 distinct CDR3 sequences; about 31% are singletons. This material consisted of CD4+ T cells from blood, cultured in vitro, taken after SARS-CoV-2 vaccination. These receptor sequences come from a human donor who had recovered from COVID-19.

This chain joins TRBV6-2 or TRBV6-3 and TRBJ1-5, with D hard to call. Between the trimmed V and J ends, which lost 0 bases and 4 bases, there was a span of 7 bases. The germline V gene encodes CDR1 MNHEY and CDR2 SVGEGT. The CDR3 length is 14 residues. The CDR3 loop reads CASSYSAGNQPQHF. DNA for the CDR3: TGTGCCAGCAGTTACTCGGCGGGAAATCAGCCCCAGCATTTT.

By share, this clonotype ranks as medium-sized. The J gene is TRBJ1-3, the V gene TRBV20-1; 7 nucleotides match TRBD1. From germline, CDR1 is DFQATT and CDR2 SNEGSKA (reference sequence). CDR3 length: 17 amino acids. V lost 5 bases, J lost 4 bases, and 17 bases stayed unmatched. In nucleotides, the CDR3 is TGCAGTGCTGGGAGGCGTATGACAGGGTTGATCGGAAACACCATATATTTT. This encodes CSAGRRMTGLIGNTIYF.

The chain combines TRBV28 with TRBJ1-5; no reliable D call. The CDR3 is 13 amino acids. The germline V gene encodes CDR1 MDHEN and CDR2 SYDVKM. V lost 7 bases and J lost 6, with 13 bases in between. The CDR3 reads CASTPTLGQPQHF. In DNA, the CDR3 is TGTGCCAGCACCCCGACCCTGGGTCAGCCCCAGCATTTT.

This clonotype was counted only a few times. The CDR3 bases are TGTGCCAGCTCACCTGGGACAGCCTCCTACGAGCAGTACTTC. Residues: CASSPGTASYEQYF. The chain recombines TRBV18 with TRBJ2-7; 7 bases are a match to TRBD1. Losses at the gene ends were 3 bases for V and 0 bases for J; bases not matched to a gene: 2. In germline, CDR1 is KGHSH, CDR2 LQKENI. The CDR3 covers 14 residues.

This chain connects TRBV20-1 to TRBJ2-7; 7 bases are a match to TRBD2. CDR1 is DFQATT, CDR2 SNEGSKA, per germline (reference sequence). Trimming cost V 7 bases and J 0 bases; bases outside gene matches: 3. The CDR3 totals 12 residues. The CDR3 DNA reads as TGCAGTGGGGCTAGCGGCTCCTACGAGCAGTACTTC. Encoded protein: CSGASGSYEQYF.

The gene calls are TRBV7-9 and TRBJ2-1; the D gene is possibly TRBD1 (6 bases). The germline V and J ends were trimmed by 5 bases and 9 bases, with 11 bases remaining between them. Germline V gene sequence: CDR1 SEHNR, CDR2 FQNEAQ (reference sequence). The CDR3 runs to 12 residues. For the CDR3, the DNA is TGTGCCAGCAGCCCCCGAGGGGGTGAGCAGTTCTTC. As protein: CASSPRGGEQFF.

This rearrangement joins TRBV7-7 to TRBJ2-4; D gene uncertain. There are 15 residues in the CDR3. Germline values: CDR1 SSHAT, CDR2 FNYEAQ (reference sequence). V lost 2 bases, J lost 0 bases, and 8 bases lay in between. CDR3 sequence: CASSLNLQAKNIQYF. CDR3 DNA: TGTGCCAGCAGCTTAAATCTACAAGCCAAAAACATTCAGTACTTC.

This clonotype was found a few times. The rearrangement joins TRBV6-1 to TRBJ1-1, with TRBD1 matching over 7 bases. The CDR3 has 13 residues. Per germline, CDR1 MNHNS and CDR2 SASEGT. V shed 7 bases and J 5 bases; nucleotides not matched to a gene: 7. CDR3 sequence reads: CASNDRVWTEAFF. The CDR3 nucleotides are TGTGCCAGCAACGACAGGGTTTGGACTGAAGCTTTCTTT.

V and J are TRBV7-2 and TRBJ1-2; D is perhaps TRBD1 (6 bases). CDR1 SGHTA and CDR2 FQGNSA come from the germline V gene. This CDR3 comprises 15 residues. Between the trimmed V and J ends, which lost 0 bases and 7 bases, there was a span of 15 bases. CDR3 protein: CASSLAMGARPGYTF. In DNA, the CDR3 is TGTGCCAGCAGCTTAGCGATGGGGGCGAGGCCTGGCTACACCTTC.

The CDR3 bases are TGTGCCAGCAGTGATAGTGCACGGAACTCCTACAATGAGCAGTTCTTC. Amino acid sequence: CASSDSARNSYNEQFF. This sequence joins TRBV6-1 and TRBJ2-1; D is undetermined. V was pared by 3 bases and J by 0 bases, with 12 bases between. This CDR3 comprises 16 residues. CDR1 MNHNS and CDR2 SASEGT come from the germline V gene.

This chain uses TRBV12-3 or TRBV12-4 with TRBJ2-7; 9 nucleotides agree with TRBD2. With 6 bases clipped from V and 3 bases from J, the junction kept 9 bases outside the gene matches. This CDR3 has 15 amino acids. The CDR3 spells CASSTETSGVYEQYF. CDR3 in DNA: TGTGCCAGCAGCACGGAGACTAGCGGAGTCTACGAGCAGTACTTC.

V usage is TRBV12-3 or TRBV12-4 and J usage is TRBJ1-5; a possible D gene is TRBD1 (6 bases). This CDR3 comprises 16 residues. With 1 base removed from V and 0 bases from J, the gap between germline ends came to 10 bases. CDR3 sequence reads: CASSLGQVHSNQPQHF. The CDR3 nucleotides are TGTGCCAGCAGTTTAGGACAGGTCCATAGCAATCAGCCCCAGCATTTT.

The chain couples TRBV6-5 to TRBJ1-1; no clear D. The CDR3 has 15 amino acids. CDR1 MNHEY and CDR2 SVGAGI come from the germline V gene. The V end lost 0 bases, the J end lost 3 bases, and 11 bases lay between the germline ends. For the CDR3, the DNA is TGTGCCAGCAGTTACTCGCTTACCATCGACACTGAAGCTTTCTTT. Translated: CASSYSLTIDTEAFF.

This clonotype was counted a few times. V usage is TRBV19 and J usage is TRBJ1-2; 11 bases align to TRBD1. This CDR3 has 15 residues. CDR1 LNHDA and CDR2 SQIVND come from the germline V gene (reference sequence). V lost 9 bases and J lost 8; bases outside the gene matches: 14. CDR3: CASQRTGGSGGGYTF. The DNA for the CDR3 is TGTGCCAGCCAAAGGACAGGGGGCTCCGGAGGAGGCTACACCTTC.

This clonotype was counted a few times. The chain carries TRBV20-1 and TRBJ2-3, with TRBD2 matching over 11 bases. The CDR3 contains 15 residues. The trim removed 6 bases at V and 4 bases at J, leaving 9 bases unmatched. Germline V gene data show CDR1 as DFQATT and CDR2 as SNEGSKA (reference sequence). The CDR3 loop reads CSARLAGFAADTQYF. In DNA form, the CDR3 reads TGCAGTGCAAGACTAGCGGGATTCGCCGCAGATACGCAGTATTTT.

The V call is TRBV19, the J call TRBJ2-7; 8 bases line up with TRBD2. Germline CDR1 LNHDA, CDR2 SQIVND (reference sequence). V was clipped by 9 bases and J by 5 bases; unmatched bases: 15. CDR3 size: 15 residues. The CDR3 DNA is TGTGCCAGCAAAAATCGGGGGGGTAGGTCCGACGAGCAGTACTTC. Translation gives CASKNRGGRSDEQYF.

The chain employs TRBV9 and TRBJ2-2; no clear D. Germline assignment: CDR1 SGDLS and CDR2 YYNGEE. This CDR3 region has 16 residues. Trimming removed 0 bases from V and 6 bases from J, with 15 bases in between. Here the CDR3 reads CASSVGQRAGAGELFF. CDR3 sequence (DNA): TGTGCCAGCAGCGTAGGTCAAAGGGCTGGGGCCGGGGAGCTGTTTTTT.